This T cell receptor (beta chain) appears in the sequencing data of a study of cytotoxic CD8 clonotypes in ibrutinib-treated CLL. Across the study: After a median of about 70 months, about 14 patients stayed remitted and approximately 12 progressed; responses had been partial in some 25 and complete in 2. Sample averages reached 255,043 productive templates and some 94,000 productive rearrangements.

Sequencing was designed to attain a depth spanning 1 in 200,000 to 1 in 1 million T cells. TCRdb's table, derived via immunoSEQ multiplex PCR, lists solely in-frame clones and lacks some. The repertoire holds tens of thousands of clones, with approximately 65% as singletons. The V gene's germline CDR1 is SNHLY and CDR2 FYNNEI. J was trimmed by 4 bases and V by 3 bases; bases with no gene match: 3. This CDR3 has 13 residues. Notes on the study in general: Clonality was elevated at ibrutinib response and had returned toward baseline at progression.

Worth noting for this clone: The antigen remains undetermined.

The sequenced sample was PBMCs, obtained after 24 months of ibrutinib treatment. This clonotype was obtained from a human donor with chronic lymphocytic leukemia. V usage is TRBV2 and J usage is TRBJ2-7; 7 bases are a match to TRBD1. The DNA of the CDR3 is TGTGCCAGCAGTGAGACAGGGCTTTACGAGCAGTACTTC. Its translation is CASSETGLYEQYF.